The 5 T cell receptor beta chains given below trace back to one sample, sequenced in a study of blood T cell repertoires in COVID-19. Assay: immunoSEQ multiplex PCR; the TCRdb copy retains only in-frame clones and omits some. This table holds over 200,000 clones, more than 70% found once. The material sequenced was peripheral blood. These receptors all come from a woman aged 55-75 years with acute or convalescent COVID-19.

The chain employs TRBV21-1 and TRBJ2-1; the table gives TRBD1 as D, unverified against the DNA. TRBV21-1 is shown as a pseudogene. The CDR3 is 14 residues long. The CDR3 DNA reads TGTGCCAGCATAATGGCAGACTCCTACAATGAGCAGTTCTTC. It yields the protein CASIMADSYNEQFF.

This chain joins TRBV11-2 and TRBJ1-1, with a tentative D call TRBD1 (5 bases). Trimming took 5 bases from V and 4 from J, leaving 17 bases between them. Per the germline V gene, CDR1 is SGHAT and CDR2 is FQNNGV. This CDR3 has 15 residues. The CDR3, as DNA: TGTGCCAGCAGCCCTCAGGGCTTCGATGGCACTGAAGCTTTCTTT. This gives the protein CASSPQGFDGTEAFF.

This rearrangement joins TRBV6-5 to TRBJ1-2, with D possibly matching TRBD1 (5 bases). Per the germline V gene, CDR1 is MNHEY and CDR2 is SVGAGI. The CDR3 extends over 14 amino acids. With 0 bases removed from V and 2 bases from J, the gap between germline ends came to 7 bases. Here the CDR3 DNA reads TGTGCCAGCAGTTACTCGCCAGGGAACTATGGCTACACCTTC. Translation gives CASSYSPGNYGYTF.

The sample holds one count of this clone. This chain uses TRBV18 with TRBJ2-1; 10 bases are a match to TRBD2. Per the germline V gene, CDR1 is KGHSH and CDR2 is LQKENI. This CDR3 has 16 residues. Trimming cost V 0 bases and J 13 bases; bases outside gene matches: 12. The CDR3: CASSPPVAGGSSLQFF. The CDR3, as DNA: TGTGCCAGCTCACCACCGGTAGCGGGGGGCAGCTCCTTACAGTTCTTC.

Turning to this clone: Its ends do not fully match the called genes, so a read error is possible. The chain recombines TRBV2 with TRBJ2-5; D ambiguous. CDR1 is SNHLY and CDR2 is FYNNEI in the germline V gene. CDR3 length: 11 amino acids. CDR3 in DNA: TGTGCCGGCAGTGGGCGGGAGACCCAGTACTTC. Amino acid sequence: CAGSGRETQYF. Variable domain in full (rest from reference TRBV2 and TRBJ2-5): EPEVTQTPSHQVTQMGQEVILRCVPISNHLYFYWYRQILGQKVEFLVSFYNNEISEKSEIFDDQFSVERPDGSNFTLKIRSTKLEDSAMYFCAGSGRETQYFGPGTRLLVL.